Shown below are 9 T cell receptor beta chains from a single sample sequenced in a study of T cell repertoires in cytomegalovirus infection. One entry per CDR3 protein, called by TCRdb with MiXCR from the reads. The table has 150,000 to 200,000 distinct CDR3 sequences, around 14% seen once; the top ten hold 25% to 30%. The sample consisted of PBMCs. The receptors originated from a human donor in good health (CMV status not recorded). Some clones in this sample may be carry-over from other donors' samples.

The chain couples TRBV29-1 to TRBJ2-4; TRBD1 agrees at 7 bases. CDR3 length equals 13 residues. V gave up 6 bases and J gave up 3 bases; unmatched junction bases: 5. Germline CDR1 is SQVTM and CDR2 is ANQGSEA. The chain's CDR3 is CSVGGTVKNIQYF. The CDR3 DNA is TGCAGCGTCGGTGGGACAGTCAAAAACATTCAGTACTTC.

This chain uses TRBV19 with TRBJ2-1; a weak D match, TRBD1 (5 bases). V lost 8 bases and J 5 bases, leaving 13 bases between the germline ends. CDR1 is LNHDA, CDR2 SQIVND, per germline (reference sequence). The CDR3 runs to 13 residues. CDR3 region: CASSLTVNNEQFF. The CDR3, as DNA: TGTGCCAGTTCCCTGACAGTGAACAATGAGCAGTTCTTC.

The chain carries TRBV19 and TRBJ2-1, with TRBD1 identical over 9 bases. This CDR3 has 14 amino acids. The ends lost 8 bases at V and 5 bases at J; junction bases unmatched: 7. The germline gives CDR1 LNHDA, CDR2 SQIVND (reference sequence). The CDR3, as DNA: TGTGCCAGTCCAGGGGGACAGGGAAACAATGAGCAGTTCTTC. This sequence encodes CASPGGQGNNEQFF.

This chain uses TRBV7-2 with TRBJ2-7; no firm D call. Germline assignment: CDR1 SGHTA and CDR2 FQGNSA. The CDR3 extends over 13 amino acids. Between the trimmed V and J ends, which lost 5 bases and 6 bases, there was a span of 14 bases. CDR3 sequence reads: CASSPYFGSEQYF. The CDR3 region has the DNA TGTGCCAGCAGCCCTTATTTCGGAAGCGAGCAGTACTTC.

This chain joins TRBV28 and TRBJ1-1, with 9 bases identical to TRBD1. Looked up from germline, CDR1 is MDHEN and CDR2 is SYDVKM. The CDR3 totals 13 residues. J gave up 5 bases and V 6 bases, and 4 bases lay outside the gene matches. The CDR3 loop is CASSGQGRTEAFF. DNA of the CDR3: TGTGCCAGCAGCGGACAGGGGCGGACTGAAGCTTTCTTT.

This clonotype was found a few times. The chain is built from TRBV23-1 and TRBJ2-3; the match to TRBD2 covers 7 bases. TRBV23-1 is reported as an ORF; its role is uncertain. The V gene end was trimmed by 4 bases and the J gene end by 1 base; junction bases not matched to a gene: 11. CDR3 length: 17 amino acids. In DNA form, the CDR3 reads TGCGCCAGCAGTCCGAGGGACTATCCCAGTGGCACAGATACGCAGTATTTT. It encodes CASSPRDYPSGTDTQYF.

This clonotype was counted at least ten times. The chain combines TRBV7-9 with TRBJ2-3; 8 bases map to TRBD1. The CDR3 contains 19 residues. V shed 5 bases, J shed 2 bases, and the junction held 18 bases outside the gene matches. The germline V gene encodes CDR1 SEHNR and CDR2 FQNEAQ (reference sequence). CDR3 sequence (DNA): TGTGCCAGCAGCGTTTGGAAAGGACAGGGACCCTCTTACACAGATACGCAGTATTTT. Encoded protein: CASSVWKGQGPSYTDTQYF.

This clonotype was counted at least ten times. The CDR3 region is CASSLSEDTEAFF. The CDR3 nucleotides are TGTGCCAGCAGCTTATCGGAGGACACTGAAGCTTTCTTT. V and J are TRBV7-9 and TRBJ1-1; no firm D call. Germline V gene sequence: CDR1 SEHNR, CDR2 FQNEAQ (reference sequence). V was cut by 2 bases and J by 3 bases, with 7 bases left in between. There are 13 residues in the CDR3.

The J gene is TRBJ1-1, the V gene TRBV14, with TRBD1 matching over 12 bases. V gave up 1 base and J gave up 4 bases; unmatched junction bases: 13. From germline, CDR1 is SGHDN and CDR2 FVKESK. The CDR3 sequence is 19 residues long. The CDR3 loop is CASSQVPSGTGGMGTEAFF. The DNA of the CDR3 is TGTGCCAGCAGCCAAGTCCCCTCCGGGACAGGGGGCATGGGCACTGAAGCTTTCTTT.